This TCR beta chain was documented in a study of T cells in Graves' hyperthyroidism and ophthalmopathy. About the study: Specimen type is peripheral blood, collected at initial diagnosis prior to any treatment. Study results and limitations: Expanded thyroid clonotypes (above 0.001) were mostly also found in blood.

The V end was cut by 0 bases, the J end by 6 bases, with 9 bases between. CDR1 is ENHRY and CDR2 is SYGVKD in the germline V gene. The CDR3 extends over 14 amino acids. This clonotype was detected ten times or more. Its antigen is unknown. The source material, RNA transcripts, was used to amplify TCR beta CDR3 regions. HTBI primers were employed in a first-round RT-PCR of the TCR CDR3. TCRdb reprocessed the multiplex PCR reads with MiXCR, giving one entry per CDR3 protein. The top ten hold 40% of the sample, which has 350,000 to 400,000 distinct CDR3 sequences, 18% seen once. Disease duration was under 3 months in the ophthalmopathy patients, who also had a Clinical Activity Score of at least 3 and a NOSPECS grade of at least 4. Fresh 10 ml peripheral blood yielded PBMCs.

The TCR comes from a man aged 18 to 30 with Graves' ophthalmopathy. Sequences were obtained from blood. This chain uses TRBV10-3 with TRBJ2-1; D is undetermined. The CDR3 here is CAISESGSRNEQFF. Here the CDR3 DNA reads TGTGCCATCAGTGAGTCGGGGTCTCGCAATGAGCAGTTCTTC.